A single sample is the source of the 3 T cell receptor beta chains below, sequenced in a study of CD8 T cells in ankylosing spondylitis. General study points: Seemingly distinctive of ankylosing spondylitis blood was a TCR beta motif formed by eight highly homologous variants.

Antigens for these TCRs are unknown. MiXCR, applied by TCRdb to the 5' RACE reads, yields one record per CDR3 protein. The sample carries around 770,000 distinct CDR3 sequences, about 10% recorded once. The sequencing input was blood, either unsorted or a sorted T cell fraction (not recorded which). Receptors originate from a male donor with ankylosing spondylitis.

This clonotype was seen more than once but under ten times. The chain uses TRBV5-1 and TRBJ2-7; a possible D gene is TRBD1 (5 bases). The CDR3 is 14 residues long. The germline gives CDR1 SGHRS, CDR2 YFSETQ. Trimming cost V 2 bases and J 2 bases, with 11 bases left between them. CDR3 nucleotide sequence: TGCGCCAGCAGCTTAGGCAGGGAACCCTACGAGCAGTACTTC. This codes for CASSLGREPYEQYF.

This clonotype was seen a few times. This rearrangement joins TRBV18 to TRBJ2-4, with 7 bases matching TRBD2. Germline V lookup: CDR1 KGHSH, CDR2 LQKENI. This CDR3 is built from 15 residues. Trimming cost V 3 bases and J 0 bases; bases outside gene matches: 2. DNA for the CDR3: TGTGCCAGCTCACCGAGCGGGGTAGCCAAAAACATTCAGTACTTC. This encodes CASSPSGVAKNIQYF. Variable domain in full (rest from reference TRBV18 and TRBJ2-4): NAGVMQNPRHLVRRRGQEARLRCSPMKGHSHVYWYRQLPEEGLKFMVYLQKENIIDESGMPKERFSAEFPKEGPSILRIQQVVRGDSAAYFCASSPSGVAKNIQYFGAGTRLSVL.

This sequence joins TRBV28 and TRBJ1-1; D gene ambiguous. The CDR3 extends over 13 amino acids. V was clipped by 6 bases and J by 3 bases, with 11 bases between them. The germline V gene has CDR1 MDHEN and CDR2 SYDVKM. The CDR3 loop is CASRGTSDTEAFF. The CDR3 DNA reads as TGTGCCAGCAGAGGCACAAGCGACACTGAAGCTTTCTTT.